Below are 12 T cell receptor delta chains sequenced from a single sample in a study of gamma-delta chains in newborns, infants, children. TCRdb re-analyzed the reads via CATT. The table has several thousand delta-chain clones, 52% seen once; the top ten hold over 5.5%. The sample taken for sequencing was blood. These receptors were obtained from a child who received the measles vaccine.

By share of the sample, this clone is medium-sized. The same CDR3 can be traced to other DNA sequences in this sample. This chain links TRDV2 with TRDJ1, with 9 nucleotides matching TRDD3. The CDR3 runs to 14 residues. The germline V gene has CDR1 GEAIGNYY and CDR2 EKD. Germline trimming cut 0 bases from V and 7 bases from J; bases unmatched to any gene: 5. CDR3 loop: CACDTVGDTGKLIF. CDR3 sequence (DNA): TGTGCCTGTGACACCGTTGGGGATACGGGTAAACTCATCTTT.

This clone has more than one count but fewer than ten. This chain joins TRDV2 and TRDJ1; maybe TRDD3 (5 bases). V gave up 4 bases and J gave up 2 bases, with 10 bases separating them. From germline, CDR1 is GEAIGNYY and CDR2 EKD. The CDR3 covers 13 residues. The CDR3 bases are TGTGCCTGTGAAGGATTGGGGACCGATAAACTCATCTTT. It translates to CACEGLGTDKLIF.

For this clone: A much larger clone is a single base away; this may be a read error. V usage is TRDV2 and J usage is TRDJ1, with D possibly matching TRDD3 (6 bases). The V gene's germline CDR1 is GEAIGNYY and CDR2 EKD. V lost 2 bases to trimming and J lost 0 bases, with 24 bases between them. The CDR3 contains 19 residues. The CDR3 region has the DNA TGTGCCTGTGACATTGCCGGTGGGGGGGCTACTCAGTACACCGATAAACTCATCTTT. Amino acids: CACDIAGGGATQYTDKLIF.

Concerning this clone: A read error is possible here, since a much larger clone lies one base away. The chain uses TRDV1 and TRDJ1; D is uncertain. Germline-derived CDR1 and CDR2 are TSWWSYY and QGS. The CDR3 extends over 16 amino acids. CDR3 sequence reads: CALGELGDVGFDKHIF. DNA of the CDR3: TGTGCTCTTGGGGAACTTGGCGACGTTGGATTCGATAAACACATCTTT.

In this sample, this clone is large. The chain is built from TRAV29/DV5 and TRDJ1; 11 positions agree with TRDD3. Trimming removed 0 bases from V and 0 bases from J; junction bases left unmatched: 7. The CDR3 covers 17 residues. Germline values: CDR1 NSMFDY, CDR2 ISSIKDK. CDR3 sequence (DNA): TGTGCAGCAAGCGATGGGGGATACGCGAGGTACACCGATAAACTCATCTTT. This gives the protein CAASDGGYARYTDKLIF.

With respect to this clone: Possible read error: a much larger clone is one base away. The rearrangement joins TRDV2 to TRDJ1, with 9 bases matching TRDD3. The germline CDR1 and CDR2 sequences are GEAIGNYY and EKD. The CDR3 is 18 amino acids. V lost 5 bases to trimming and J lost 0 bases; unmatched junction nucleotides: 15. The CDR3 nucleotides are TGTGCCTGTGGATTCCTAACGACTGGGGGAGCTTACACCGATAAACTCATCTTT. It translates to CACGFLTTGGAYTDKLIF.

This clone was counted only a few times. Other DNA sequences in the sample encode the same CDR3. V and J are TRDV2 and TRDJ2, with D possibly TRDD3 on 5 matching bases. The germline V and J ends were trimmed by 0 bases and 7 bases, with 11 bases remaining between them. CDR1 is GEAIGNYY and CDR2 is EKD in the germline V gene. The CDR3 extends over 14 amino acids. CDR3 in DNA: TGTGCCTGTGACACCGGGCCAGGGGGAGCACAACTCTTCTTT. It yields the protein CACDTGPGGAQLFF.

Comment on this clone: One base away lies a much larger clone, so this may be a sequencing read error. In the same sample, other DNA sequences code for this CDR3. This chain links TRDV2 with TRDJ1, with D unclear. The germline CDR1 and CDR2 sequences are GEAIGNYY and EKD. This CDR3 is built from 14 residues. CDR3 bases: TGTGCATGTGACACTCTATCTTACACCGATAAACTCATCTTT. It encodes CACDTLSYTDKLIF.

This clone qualifies as medium-sized. The same CDR3 can be traced to other DNA sequences in this sample. The chain is built from TRDV2 and TRDJ2; 7 bases line up with TRDD3. This CDR3 is 15 amino acids long. V dropped 0 bases and J dropped 1; count of bases not matched to a gene: 1. Germline lookup yields CDR1 GEAIGNYY and CDR2 EKD. CDR3 in DNA: TGTGCCTGTGACACCGTGGGGGATTTGACAGCACAACTCTTCTTT. As protein: CACDTVGDLTAQLFF.

The chain couples TRDV3 to TRDJ1; D possibly corresponds to TRDD3 (6 bases). CDR1 is TVYSNPD and CDR2 is GDNSRS in the germline V gene (reference sequence). Trimming shortened V by 2 bases and J by 0 bases, and 25 bases separated the two germline ends. There are 18 residues in the CDR3. In nucleotides, the CDR3 is TGTGCCTTTTTGGGTCCGCCAATACAGGGGGACTACACCGATAAACTCATCTTT. Its translation: CAFLGPPIQGDYTDKLIF.

For this clone: This may be a read error, as it is one base from a much larger clone. The chain employs TRDV1 and TRDJ2; 10 bases are a match to TRDD3. CDR3 length: 25 amino acids. With V trimmed by 1 base and J by 7 bases, 33 bases remained unmatched. Looked up from germline, CDR1 is TSWWSYY and CDR2 is QGS. CDR3 residues: CALGEPTSIPPSCDWGIPLGAQLFF. CDR3 sequence (DNA): TGTGCTCTTGGGGAACCAACCTCAATTCCCCCCTCCTGTGACTGGGGGATCCCTCTAGGAGCACAACTCTTCTTT.

A note on this clone: A much larger clone lies a single base off, so this may be a read error. The sample contains more than one DNA sequence encoding this CDR3. The chain carries TRDV3 and TRDJ1, with 11 positions matching TRDD3. The germline V gene has CDR1 TVYSNPD and CDR2 GDNSRS (reference sequence). The CDR3 extends over 21 amino acids. CDR3 amino acids: CARPPTVAYWGIVRYTDKLIF. DNA for the CDR3: TGTGCCCGTCCCCCTACCGTGGCTTACTGGGGGATAGTTCGGTACACCGATAAACTCATCTTC.